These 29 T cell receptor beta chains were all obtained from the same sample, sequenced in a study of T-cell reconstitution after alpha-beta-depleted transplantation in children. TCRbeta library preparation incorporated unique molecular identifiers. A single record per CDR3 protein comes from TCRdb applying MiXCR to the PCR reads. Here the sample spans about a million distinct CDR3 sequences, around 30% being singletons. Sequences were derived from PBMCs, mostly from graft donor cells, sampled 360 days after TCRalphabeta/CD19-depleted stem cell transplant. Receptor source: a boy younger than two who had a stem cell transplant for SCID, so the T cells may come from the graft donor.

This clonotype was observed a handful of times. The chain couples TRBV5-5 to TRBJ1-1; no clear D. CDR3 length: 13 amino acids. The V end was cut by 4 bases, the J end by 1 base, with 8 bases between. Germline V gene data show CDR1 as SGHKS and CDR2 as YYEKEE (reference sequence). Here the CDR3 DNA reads TGTGCCAGCAGCCGAATGGAGAACACTGAAGCTTTCTTT. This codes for CASSRMENTEAFF.

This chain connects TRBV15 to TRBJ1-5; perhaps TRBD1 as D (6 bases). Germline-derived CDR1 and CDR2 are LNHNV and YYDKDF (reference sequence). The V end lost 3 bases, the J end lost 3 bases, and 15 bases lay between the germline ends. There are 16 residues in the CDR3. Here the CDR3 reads CATSRRARQDNQPQHF. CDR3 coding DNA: TGTGCCACCAGCAGGCGGGCCCGACAGGACAATCAGCCCCAGCATTTT.

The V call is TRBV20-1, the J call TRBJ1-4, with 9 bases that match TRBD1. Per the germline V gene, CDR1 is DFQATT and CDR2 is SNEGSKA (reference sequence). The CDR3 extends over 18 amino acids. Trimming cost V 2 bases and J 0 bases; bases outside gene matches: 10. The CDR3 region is CSARRRDRVFATNEKLFF. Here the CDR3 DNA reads TGCAGTGCTAGACGGAGGGACAGGGTGTTTGCAACTAATGAAAAACTGTTTTTT.

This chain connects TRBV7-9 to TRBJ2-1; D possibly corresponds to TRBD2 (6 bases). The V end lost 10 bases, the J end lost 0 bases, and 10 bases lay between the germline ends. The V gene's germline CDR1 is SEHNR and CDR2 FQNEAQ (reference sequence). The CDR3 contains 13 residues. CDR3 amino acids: CATVTSSYNEQFF. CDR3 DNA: TGTGCCACCGTGACTAGCTCCTACAATGAGCAGTTCTTC. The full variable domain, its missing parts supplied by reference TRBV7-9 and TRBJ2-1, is DTGVSQNPRHKITKRGQNVTFRCDPISEHNRLYWYRQTLGQGPEFLTYFQNEAQLEKSRLLSDRFSAERPKGSFSTLEIQRTEQGDSAMYLCATVTSSYNEQFFGPGTRLTVL.

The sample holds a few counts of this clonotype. CDR3 sequence: CASLGLGSNEQFF. Written as DNA, the CDR3 is TGTGCCTCCCTAGGACTAGGGTCCAATGAGCAGTTCTTC. This chain joins TRBV10-3 and TRBJ2-1; 7 positions agree with TRBD2. J lost 6 bases, V lost 11 bases, and 10 bases had no gene match. Germline values: CDR1 ENHRY, CDR2 SYGVKD. The length of the CDR3 is 13 residues.

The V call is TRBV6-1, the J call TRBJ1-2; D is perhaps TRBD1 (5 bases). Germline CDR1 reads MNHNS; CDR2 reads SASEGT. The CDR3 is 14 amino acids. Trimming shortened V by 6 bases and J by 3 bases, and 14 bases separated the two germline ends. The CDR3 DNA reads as TGTGCCAGCAGCGATAAGGGACGAGACTATGGCTACACCTTC. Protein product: CASSDKGRDYGYTF.

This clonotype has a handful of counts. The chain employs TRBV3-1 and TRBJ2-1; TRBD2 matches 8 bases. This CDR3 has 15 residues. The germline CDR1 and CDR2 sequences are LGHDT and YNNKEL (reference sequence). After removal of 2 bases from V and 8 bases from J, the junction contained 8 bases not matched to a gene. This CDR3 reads CASSQSGTRVDEQFF. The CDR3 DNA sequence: TGTGCCAGCAGCCAATCCGGGACTAGGGTCGATGAGCAGTTCTTC.

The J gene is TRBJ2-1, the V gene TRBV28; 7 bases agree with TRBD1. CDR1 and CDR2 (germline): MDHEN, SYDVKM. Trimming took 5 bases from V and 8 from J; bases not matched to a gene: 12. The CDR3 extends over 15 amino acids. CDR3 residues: CASSPTGQVVDEQFF. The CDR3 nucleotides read TGTGCCAGCAGTCCCACCGGACAGGTAGTCGATGAGCAGTTCTTC.

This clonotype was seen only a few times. The DNA for the CDR3 is TGTGCCACTAAGGGTACAGCGAGGGGAAACACCATATATTTT. As protein: CATKGTARGNTIYF. The V gene is TRBV2, the J gene TRBJ1-3; D uncertain. Trimming cost V 10 bases and J 4 bases, with 17 bases left between them. This CDR3 comprises 14 residues. In germline, CDR1 is SNHLY, CDR2 FYNNEI.

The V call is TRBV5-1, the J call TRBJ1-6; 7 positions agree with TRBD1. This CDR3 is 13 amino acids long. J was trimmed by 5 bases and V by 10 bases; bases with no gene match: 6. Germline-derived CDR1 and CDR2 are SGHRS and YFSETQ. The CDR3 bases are TGCGCCCGGACAGGACAGAATAATTCACCCCTCCACTTT. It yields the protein CARTGQNNSPLHF.

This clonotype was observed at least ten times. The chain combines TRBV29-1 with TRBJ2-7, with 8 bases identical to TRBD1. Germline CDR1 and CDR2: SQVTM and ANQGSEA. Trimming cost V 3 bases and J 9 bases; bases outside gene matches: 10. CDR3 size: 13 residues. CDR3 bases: TGCAGCGTTGAGGCGCGGACAGGGAGAAGGCAGTACTTC. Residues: CSVEARTGRRQYF.

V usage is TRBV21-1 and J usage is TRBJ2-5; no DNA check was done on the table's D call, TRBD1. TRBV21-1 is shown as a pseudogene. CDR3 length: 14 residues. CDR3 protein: CASRQGMPRETQYF. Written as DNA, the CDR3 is TGTGCCAGCCGACAGGGGATGCCAAGAGAGACCCAGTACTTC.

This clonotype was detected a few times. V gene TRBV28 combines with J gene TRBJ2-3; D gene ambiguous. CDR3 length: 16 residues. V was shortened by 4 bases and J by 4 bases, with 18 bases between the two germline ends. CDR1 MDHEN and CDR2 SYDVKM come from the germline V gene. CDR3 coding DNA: TGTGCCAGCAGTTCCCTGCGCTATGGGCCCCCAGATACGCAGTATTTT. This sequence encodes CASSSLRYGPPDTQYF. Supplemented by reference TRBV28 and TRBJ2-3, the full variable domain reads DVKVTQSSRYLVKRTGEKVFLECVQDMDHENMFWYRQDPGLGLRLIYFSYDVKMKEKGDIPEGYSVSREKKERFSLILESASTNQTSMYLCASSSLRYGPPDTQYFGPGTRLTVL.

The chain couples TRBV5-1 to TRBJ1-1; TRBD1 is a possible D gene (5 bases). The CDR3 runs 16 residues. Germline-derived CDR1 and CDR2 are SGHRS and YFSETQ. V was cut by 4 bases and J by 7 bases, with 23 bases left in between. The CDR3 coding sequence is TGCGCCAGCAGCATCCGGGACGGACATAGGGGAGGTGAAGCTTTCTTT. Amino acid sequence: CASSIRDGHRGGEAFF. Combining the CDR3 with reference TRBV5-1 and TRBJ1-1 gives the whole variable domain KAGVTQTPRYLIKTRGQQVTLSCSPISGHRSVSWYQQTPGQGLQFLFEYFSETQRNKGNFPGRFSGRQFSNSRSEMNVSTLELGDSALYLCASSIRDGHRGGEAFFGQGTRLTVV.

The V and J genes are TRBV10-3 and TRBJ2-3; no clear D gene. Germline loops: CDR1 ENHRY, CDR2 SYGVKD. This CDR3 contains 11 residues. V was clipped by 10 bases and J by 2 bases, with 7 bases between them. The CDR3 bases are TGTGCCACTCAGGCCACAGATACGCAGTATTTT. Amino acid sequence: CATQATDTQYF.

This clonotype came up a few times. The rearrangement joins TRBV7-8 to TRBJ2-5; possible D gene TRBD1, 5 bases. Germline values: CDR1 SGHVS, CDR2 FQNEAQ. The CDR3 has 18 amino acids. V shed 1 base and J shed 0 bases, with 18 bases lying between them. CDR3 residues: CASSLGQKGRGHQETQYF. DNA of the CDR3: TGTGCCAGCAGCTTAGGACAAAAGGGGCGAGGACACCAAGAGACCCAGTACTTC.

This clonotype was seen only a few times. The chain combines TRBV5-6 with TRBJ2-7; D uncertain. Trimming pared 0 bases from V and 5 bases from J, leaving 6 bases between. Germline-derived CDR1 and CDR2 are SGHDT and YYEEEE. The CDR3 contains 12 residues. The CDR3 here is CASSLVVHEQYF. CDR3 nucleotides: TGTGCCAGCAGCTTGGTGGTCCACGAGCAGTACTTC.

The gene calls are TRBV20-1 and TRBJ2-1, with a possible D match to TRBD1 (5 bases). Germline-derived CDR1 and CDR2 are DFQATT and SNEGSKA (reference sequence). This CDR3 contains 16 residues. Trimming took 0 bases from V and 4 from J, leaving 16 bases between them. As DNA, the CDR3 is TGCAGTGCTAGAGACCAGGGAACGGGCCTATACAATGAGCAGTTCTTC. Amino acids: CSARDQGTGLYNEQFF.

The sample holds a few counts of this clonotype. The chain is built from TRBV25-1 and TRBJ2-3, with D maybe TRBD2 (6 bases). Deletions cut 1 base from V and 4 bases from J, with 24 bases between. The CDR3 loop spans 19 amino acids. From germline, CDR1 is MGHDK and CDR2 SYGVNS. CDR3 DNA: TGTGCCAGCAGTGAATTTGGAGGGCTAGGAACAACCCGCCCAGATACGCAGTATTTT. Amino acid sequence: CASSEFGGLGTTRPDTQYF.

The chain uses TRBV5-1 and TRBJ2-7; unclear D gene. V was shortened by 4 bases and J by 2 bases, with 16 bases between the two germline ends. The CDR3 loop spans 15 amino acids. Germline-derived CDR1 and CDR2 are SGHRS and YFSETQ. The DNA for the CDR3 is TGCGCCAGCAGCCCCAACGGGCCCGAGGCCTACGAGCAGTACTTC. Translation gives CASSPNGPEAYEQYF.

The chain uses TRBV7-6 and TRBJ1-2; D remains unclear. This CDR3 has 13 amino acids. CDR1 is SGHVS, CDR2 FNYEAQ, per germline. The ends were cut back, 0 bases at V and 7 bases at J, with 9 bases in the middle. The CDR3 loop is CASSLAAAAGYTF. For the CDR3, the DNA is TGTGCCAGCAGCTTAGCGGCAGCGGCTGGCTACACCTTC.

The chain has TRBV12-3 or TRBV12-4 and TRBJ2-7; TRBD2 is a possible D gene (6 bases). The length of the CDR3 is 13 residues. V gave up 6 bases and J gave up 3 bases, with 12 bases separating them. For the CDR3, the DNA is TGTGCCAGCAGATTTAATAGCGGCTACGAGCAGTACTTC. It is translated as CASRFNSGYEQYF.

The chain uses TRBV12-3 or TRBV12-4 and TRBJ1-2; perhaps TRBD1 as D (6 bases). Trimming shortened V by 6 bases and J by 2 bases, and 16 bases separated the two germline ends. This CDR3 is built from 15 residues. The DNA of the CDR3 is TGTGCCAGCAGCCCAAGGACAGCCAAAAACTATGGCTACACCTTC. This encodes CASSPRTAKNYGYTF.

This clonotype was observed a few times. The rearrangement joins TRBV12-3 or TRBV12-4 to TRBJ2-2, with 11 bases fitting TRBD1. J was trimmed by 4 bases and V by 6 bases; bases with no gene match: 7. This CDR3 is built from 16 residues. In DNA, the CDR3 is TGTGCCAGCAGCCGTGGGACAGGGGGACGCACCGGGGAGCTGTTTTTT. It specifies CASSRGTGGRTGELFF.

For the CDR3, the DNA is TGTGCCACCAGTGATTCGCAGGGGGGGGCCTACAATGAGCAGTTCTTC. This codes for CATSDSQGGAYNEQFF. The rearrangement joins TRBV24-1 to TRBJ2-1; D tentatively reads TRBD1 or TRBD2 (7 bases each). Looked up from germline, CDR1 is KGHDR and CDR2 is SFDVKD. The CDR3 is made up of 16 amino acids. V lost 2 bases and J 2 bases, leaving 12 bases between the germline ends.

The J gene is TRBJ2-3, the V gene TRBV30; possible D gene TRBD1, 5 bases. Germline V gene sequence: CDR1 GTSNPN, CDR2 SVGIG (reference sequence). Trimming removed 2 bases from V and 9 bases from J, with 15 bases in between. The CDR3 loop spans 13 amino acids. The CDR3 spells CAWSKGGAFTQYF. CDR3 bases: TGTGCCTGGAGTAAAGGTGGGGCCTTCACGCAGTATTTT.

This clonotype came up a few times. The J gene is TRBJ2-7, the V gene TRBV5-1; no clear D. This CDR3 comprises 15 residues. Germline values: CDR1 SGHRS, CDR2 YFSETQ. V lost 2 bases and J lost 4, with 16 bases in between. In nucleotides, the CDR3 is TGCGCCAGCAGCTTCTACGGACCTGGGGATTACGAGCAGTACTTC. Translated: CASSFYGPGDYEQYF.

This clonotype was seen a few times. CDR3: CATSARGYNEQFF. The CDR3 DNA sequence: TGTGCCACCAGTGCCAGGGGTTACAATGAGCAGTTCTTC. The chain employs TRBV24-1 and TRBJ2-1, with D maybe TRBD1 (6 bases). V was trimmed by 5 bases and J by 4 bases, leaving 8 bases between them. This CDR3 region has 13 residues. Germline CDR1 is KGHDR and CDR2 is SFDVKD.

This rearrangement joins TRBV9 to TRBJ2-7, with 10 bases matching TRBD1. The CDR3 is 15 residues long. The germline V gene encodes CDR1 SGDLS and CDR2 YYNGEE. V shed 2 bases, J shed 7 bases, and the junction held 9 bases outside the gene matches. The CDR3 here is CASSVGTGEEGEQYF. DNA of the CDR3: TGTGCCAGCAGCGTGGGGACAGGGGAGGAAGGGGAGCAGTACTTC.